The 24 T cell receptor beta chains below all came from one sample that was sequenced in a study of tumor-infiltrating lymphocytes in primary liver carcinoma. Blood RNA was derived from unsorted whole blood, and germline DNA was extracted too. TCR beta cDNA was reverse-transcribed from 450 to 500 ng of total RNA. The reaction used a constant-region primer and ProtoScript II reverse transcriptase. Researchers made the TCR beta libraries by running three nested multiplex PCR rounds with slightly modified ARM-PCR. The study ran its first two PCR rounds for around 9 cycles each, using TRBV1-TRBV30 forward primers and a C-beta reverse primer. TCRdb called the multiplex PCR reads again in MiXCR, with one record for every CDR3 protein. The sample lists approximately 330,000 distinct CDR3 sequences, approximately 65% occurring once. The sample comprised peripheral blood. The receptor set was obtained from a man in his forties with primary liver carcinoma and hepatitis B virus infection.

The rearrangement uses TRBV11-2 and TRBJ2-5; D tentatively fits TRBD1 or TRBD2 (6 bases each). The CDR3 sequence is 14 residues long. V lost 0 bases, J lost 11 bases, and 16 bases lay in between. Germline assignment: CDR1 SGHAT and CDR2 FQNNGV. In nucleotides, the CDR3 is TGTGCCAGCAGCTTAGAGGGACACGGCGGGACTCAGTACTTC. Amino acids: CASSLEGHGGTQYF. The complete variable domain, with remaining parts taken from reference TRBV11-2 and TRBJ2-5, reads EAGVAQSPRYKIIEKRQSVAFWCNPISGHATLYWYQQILGQGPKLLIQFQNNGVVDDSQLPKDRFSAERLKGVDSTLKIQPAKLEDSAVYLCASSLEGHGGTQYFGPGTRLLVL.

V is TRBV29-1 and J is TRBJ2-5; the match to TRBD1 covers 9 bases. The CDR3 has 16 residues. CDR1 is SQVTM, CDR2 ANQGSEA, per germline. V lost 6 bases, J lost 9 bases, and 20 bases stayed unmatched. The CDR3 here is CSVTYLRQGEQEAQYF. The DNA of the CDR3 is TGCAGCGTCACCTACTTACGACAGGGGGAGCAGGAGGCCCAGTACTTC.

About this clonotype itself: A read error may explain this, as a much larger clone is one base away. The rearrangement uses TRBV4-1 and TRBJ2-7, with a possible D match to TRBD2 (6 bases). Germline lookup yields CDR1 MGHRA and CDR2 YSYEKL. This CDR3 region has 13 residues. V was trimmed by 7 bases and J by 5 bases, leaving 15 bases between them. The CDR3: CASKSLASDEQYF. CDR3 nucleotides: TGCGCCAGCAAGTCTCTAGCGAGTGACGAGCAGTACTTC.

This clonotype was recorded a few times. The rearrangement links TRBV25-1 to TRBJ2-1; 8 nucleotides agree with TRBD2. Trimming at V came to 5 bases and at J to 6 bases, leaving 21 bases not matched to a gene. The CDR3 has 19 residues. Germline V lookup: CDR1 MGHDK, CDR2 SYGVNS. DNA of the CDR3: TGTGCCAGCAGTCCCCGATATGGAACCGGGACTAGGTCCGGCAATGAGCAGTTCTTC. Amino acids: CASSPRYGTGTRSGNEQFF.

The genes are TRBV5-1 and TRBJ1-1; D is undetermined. CDR1 is SGHRS, CDR2 YFSETQ, per germline. Trimming left V 0 bases short and J 8 bases short, with 11 bases between. The CDR3 is 13 amino acids. The CDR3 loop reads CASSLEQVAEAFF. As DNA, the CDR3 is TGCGCCAGCAGCTTGGAGCAGGTGGCAGAAGCTTTCTTT.

About this clonotype itself: The junction and the germline gene differ at one end; a read error may be behind it. The chain links TRBV12-3 or TRBV12-4 to TRBJ1-5, with D uncertain. CDR3 length: 13 amino acids. This CDR3 is CASSLLSNRPQHF. CDR3 bases: TGTGCCAGCAGTTTATTGTCCAATCGGCCCCAGCATTTT.

As to this clonotype: Here the CDR3 omits its conserved ending phenylalanine or tryptophan, so a read error is the likely source. This chain links TRBV11-2 with TRBJ2-1; D might be TRBD2 (5 bases). The CDR3 length is 13 residues. Germline values: CDR1 SGHAT, CDR2 FQNNGV. Trimming shortened V by 10 bases and J by 8 bases, and 18 bases separated the two germline ends. CDR3 DNA sequence: TGTGCCACTAGTCTAGCCGTACGTTATGAGCAGTTCTTA. This translates into CATSLAVRYEQFL.

Notes on this clonotype: A much larger clone lies one base from this, so it may be a read error. V usage is TRBV7-8 and J usage is TRBJ2-7; 7 bases agree with TRBD2. CDR1 and CDR2 from the germline V gene are SGHVS and FQNEAQ. The CDR3 is 13 amino acids. The CDR3 region is CACSFTSAYEQYF. As DNA, the CDR3 is TGTGCCTGCAGCTTTACTAGCGCCTACGAGCAGTACTTC.

The chain recombines TRBV28 with TRBJ2-7, with 11 bases matching TRBD1. Germline loops: CDR1 MDHEN, CDR2 SYDVKM. The CDR3 extends over 15 amino acids. V trimming: 7 bases; J trimming: 0 bases; junction bases outside the gene matches: 5. DNA of the CDR3: TGTGCCAGCACTGTAGGGACAGGGGGCTCCTACGAGCAGTACTTC. Protein: CASTVGTGGSYEQYF.

On this clonotype itself: This may be a read error: a much more frequent sequence differs by one nucleotide. V usage is TRBV29-1 and J usage is TRBJ1-1, with TRBD1 matching over 12 bases. The CDR3 has 17 amino acids. Unmatched junction bases numbered 17, after V lost 7 bases and J lost 5 bases. The germline V gene encodes CDR1 SQVTM and CDR2 ANQGSEA. As DNA, the CDR3 is TGCAGCGGCACCTCTTGGGGGACAGGGGGCCGGGGGACTGAAGCTTTCTTT. Translation gives CSGTSWGTGGRGTEAFF.

About this clonotype itself: One end of the junction does not line up with germline, which may come from a read error. This chain joins TRBV13 and TRBJ2-7; D is possibly TRBD2 (5 bases). This CDR3 spans 15 amino acids. The V gene's germline CDR1 is PRHDT and CDR2 FYEKMQ (reference sequence). The CDR3 coding sequence is TGTGCCAGCAGCTTCCCCCGGGATGGGCCCTACGAGCAATACTTC. Translation: CASSFPRDGPYEQYF.

In the case of this clonotype: One end of the junction does not line up with germline, which may come from a read error. This chain links TRBV5-6 with TRBJ1-5; D might be TRBD1 (5 bases). Germline CDR1 is SGHDT and CDR2 is YYEEEE. The CDR3 runs to 15 residues. DNA of the CDR3: TGTGCCAACAGCTTTCAGGGTATTAGCAATCAGCCCCAGCATTTT. Residues: CANSFQGISNQPQHF. The variable domain in full, with the rest retrieved from reference TRBV5-6 and TRBJ1-5, is DAGVTQSPTHLIKTRGQQVTLRCSPKSGHDTVSWYQQALGQGPQFIFQYYEEEERQRGNFPDRFSGHQFPNYSSELNVNALLLGDSALYLCANSFQGISNQPQHFGDGTRLSIL.

The V and J genes are TRBV20-1 and TRBJ2-7; no clear D. V shed 0 bases and J shed 4 bases, with 13 bases lying between them. Germline CDR1 is DFQATT and CDR2 is SNEGSKA (reference sequence). The CDR3 is 14 residues long. The CDR3 DNA reads as TGCAGTGCTAGAGATCCCGCGAGAGGATACGAGCAGTACTTC. Translation gives CSARDPARGYEQYF.

The CDR3 DNA reads as TGTGCCAGCAGTTCCAGGGTCGAGAACACTGAAGCTTTCTTT. Translating it yields CASSSRVENTEAFF. This sequence joins TRBV28 and TRBJ1-1; the D gene is possibly TRBD1 (5 bases). The CDR3 consists of 14 residues. The V gene's germline CDR1 is MDHEN and CDR2 SYDVKM. Trimming cost V 4 bases and J 1 base, with 10 bases left between them.

About this clonotype itself: A clone one base away is much larger, so this may be a read error. The rearrangement joins TRBV6-6 to TRBJ2-2; 8 nucleotides match TRBD1. CDR1 MNHNY and CDR2 SVGAGI come from the germline V gene (reference sequence). The length of the CDR3 is 16 residues. CDR3 region: CASSTGQGTKTGELFF. Written as DNA, the CDR3 is TGTGCCAGCAGTACCGGACAGGGCACGAAAACCGGGGAGCTGTTTTTT.

Comments on this clonotype: An end of the junction does not agree with germline; a read error may underlie this. This chain links TRBV6-2 or TRBV6-3 with TRBJ1-2; no firm D call. CDR3 length: 13 residues. Germline-derived CDR1 and CDR2 are MNHEY and SVGEGT. The CDR3 DNA is TGTGCCAGCAGTATCGGCCTCAGCTATGGTTACACCTTC. This translates into CASSIGLSYGYTF.

Comment on this clonotype: One junction end disagrees with the germline gene, perhaps due to a read error. The rearrangement joins TRBV11-2 to TRBJ2-7; perhaps D is TRBD1 or TRBD2 (5 bases each). Germline V gene data show CDR1 as SGHAT and CDR2 as FQNNGV. The CDR3 consists of 16 residues. CDR3 loop: CPSSSSFEGIFYEQYF. CDR3 coding DNA: TGTCCCAGCAGCTCCTCTTTCGAGGGGATTTTCTACGAGCAGTACTTC.

With regard to this clonotype: Its ends do not fully match the called genes, so a read error is possible. V usage is TRBV11-2 and J usage is TRBJ2-1; D is undetermined. The CDR3 has 12 residues. Germline CDR1 and CDR2: SGHAT and FQNNGV. The CDR3 coding sequence is TGTACCAGCAGCCCACAGTACAACGAGCAGTTCTTC. This sequence encodes CTSSPQYNEQFF.

Details on this clonotype: A much larger clone is a single base away; this may be a read error. The chain employs TRBV13 and TRBJ2-7; 11 nucleotides match TRBD1. Looked up from germline, CDR1 is PRHDT and CDR2 is FYEKMQ (reference sequence). The V segment lost 4 bases and the J segment 3 bases; nucleotides outside the gene matches: 8. The CDR3 has 16 amino acids. CDR3 amino acids: CASSSFTGQGDYEQYF. Written as DNA, the CDR3 is TGTGCCAGCAGCTCATTCACGGGACAGGGGGACTACGAGCAGTACTTC.

The chain joins TRBV6-1 to TRBJ2-7, with a tentative D call TRBD1 (5 bases). The CDR3 is 15 amino acids. Germline V gene lookup returns CDR1 MNHNS and CDR2 SASEGT. Trimming shortened V by 0 bases and J by 1 base, and 10 bases separated the two germline ends. CDR3 DNA: TGTGCCAGCAGTGAAGCCGTGACAGCGTCCTACGAGCAGTACTTC. Its protein is CASSEAVTASYEQYF.

This clonotype was seen a handful of times. A much larger clone lies one base from this, so it may be a read error. The genes are TRBV6-6 and TRBJ2-2; D call uncertain. From germline, CDR1 is MNHNY and CDR2 SVGAGI (reference sequence). CDR3 length: 16 amino acids. The CDR3 DNA reads TGTGCCGGCAGTTACTCGATTTCAGCAAACACCGGGGAGCTGTTTTTT. As protein: CAGSYSISANTGELFF.

Here the CDR3 DNA reads TGTGCCAGCAGTTACTCTATTGGGGCGGAGGATGAAGCTTTCTTT. Encoded protein: CASSYSIGAEDEAFF. The chain carries TRBV6-5 and TRBJ1-1; possibly TRBD1 for D (5 bases). This CDR3 has 15 residues. In germline, CDR1 is MNHEY, CDR2 SVGAGI. The V gene lost 0 bases and the J gene lost 7 bases, with 15 bases spanning the gap.

About this clonotype itself: Mismatch with germline at one junction end may stem from a read error. The CDR3 DNA follows: TGTACCAGCAGCCGTGAACTAGTGAATGAGCAGCTCTTC. Translating it yields CTSSRELVNEQLF. V gene TRBV11-2 combines with J gene TRBJ2-1; D may be TRBD2 (5 bases). This CDR3 contains 13 residues. Germline CDR1 and CDR2: SGHAT and FQNNGV.

Of note for this clonotype: With a much larger clone just one base away, this may be a read error. The chain's CDR3 is CASSPTGGRKDTQYF. CDR3 sequence (DNA): TGTGCCAGCAGCCCGACAGGGGGCAGGAAAGATACGCAGTATTTT. The rearrangement links TRBV12-3 or TRBV12-4 to TRBJ2-3, with 10 bases identical to TRBD1. V shed 6 bases and J 5 bases; nucleotides not matched to a gene: 8. The CDR3 has 15 amino acids.